Sequencing of this TCR beta chain was carried out in a study of yellow fever vaccine responses in identical twins. This clonotype has just a few counts. V shed 4 bases and J 8 bases; nucleotides not matched to a gene: 17. This CDR3 comprises 17 residues. Germline V gene data show CDR1 as MNHEY and CDR2 as SVGAGI. TCRdb re-analysed the RT-PCR reads in MiXCR, keeping a single row per CDR3 protein. The table shows 3,000 to 3,500 distinct CDR3 sequences, with about 88% occurring only once. Here the sequenced sample was T cells from blood (PBMCs), unsorted or a sorted subset (not recorded which), taken before or after yellow fever vaccination (not recorded which). This TCR came from a woman under 30 who received the yellow fever vaccine. This rearrangement joins TRBV6-5 to TRBJ2-1; 7 bases map to TRBD2. As DNA, the CDR3 is TGTGCCAGCAGTTCCCTCTCCCGGGGAGGGCCCCGAGATGAGCAGTTCTTC. This codes for CASSSLSRGGPRDEQFF.